Presented here are 16 T cell receptor beta chains from one specimen sequenced in a study of blood T cells in healthy people across ages. A second PCR of roughly 7 to 11 cycles used a sample-barcoded 5' primer and a J-beta primer mix. TCRdb itself ran the 5' RACE reads through MiXCR, one entry per CDR3 protein. The sample yields 1 million or so distinct CDR3 sequences, 40% to 55% seen once. The sample was blood. The receptors were gathered from a woman aged 55-69 years in good health.

This clonotype showed up just a few times. The chain uses TRBV15 and TRBJ2-3; maybe TRBD2 (5 bases). This CDR3 contains 15 residues. Trimming shortened V by 0 bases and J by 1 base, and 8 bases separated the two germline ends. The germline gives CDR1 LNHNV, CDR2 YYDKDF (reference sequence). The CDR3 reads CATSREAEGTDTQYF. CDR3 coding DNA: TGTGCCACCAGCAGAGAAGCGGAGGGCACAGATACGCAGTATTTT.

To note about this clonotype: One junction end disagrees with the germline gene, perhaps due to a read error. The chain uses TRBV20-1 and TRBJ2-1; D is possibly TRBD1 or TRBD2 (5 bases each). There are 17 residues in the CDR3. Germline CDR1 reads DFQATT; CDR2 reads SNEGSKA (reference sequence). CDR3 coding DNA: TGCAATGCCGAGGGACGGTCTAGTCGTAGCCCCTACAATGAGCGGTTCTTC. Translating it yields CNAEGRSSRSPYNERFF.

CDR3 bases: TGTGCCACCAGTGATGGGGATAGCGGGAGTGCTGAGCAGTACTTC. The encoded protein is CATSDGDSGSAEQYF. The rearrangement uses TRBV24-1 and TRBJ2-5; 9 nucleotides match TRBD2. The germline gives CDR1 KGHDR, CDR2 SFDVKD. The ends lost 3 bases at V and 11 bases at J; junction bases unmatched: 12. The CDR3 sequence is 15 residues long.

The chain carries TRBV29-1 and TRBJ2-2; D gene unclear. Between the trimmed V and J ends, which lost 5 bases and 7 bases, there was a span of 5 bases. CDR3 length: 10 amino acids. The V gene's germline CDR1 is SQVTM and CDR2 ANQGSEA. Here the CDR3 reads CSVLFGELFF. The CDR3 DNA sequence: TGCAGCGTTTTGTTCGGGGAGCTGTTTTTT.

The chain recombines TRBV9 with TRBJ2-1; 9 bases map to TRBD2. The CDR3 is 15 amino acids. V lost 0 bases and J lost 6; bases outside the gene matches: 4. Germline CDR1 and CDR2: SGDLS and YYNGEE. CDR3 sequence: CASSVEPAGGNEQFF. CDR3 sequence (DNA): TGTGCCAGCAGCGTAGAGCCAGCGGGGGGCAATGAGCAGTTCTTC.

This clonotype was found a few times. V and J are TRBV9 and TRBJ2-5, with D possibly being TRBD1 (6 bases). V lost 3 bases and J lost 2, with 14 bases in between. The CDR3 runs to 15 residues. Germline lookup yields CDR1 SGDLS and CDR2 YYNGEE. CDR3 loop: CASSEGQGNQETQYF. The CDR3 bases are TGTGCCAGCAGCGAGGGCCAGGGGAATCAAGAGACCCAGTACTTC.

The V gene is TRBV6-1, the J gene TRBJ2-1; 8 bases match TRBD2. The CDR3 extends over 13 amino acids. CDR1 is MNHNS and CDR2 is SASEGT in the germline V gene. Germline trimming cut 4 bases from V and 12 bases from J; bases unmatched to any gene: 8. CDR3 loop: CASSGLGGAGQFF. CDR3 coding DNA: TGTGCCAGCAGTGGCCTCGGGGGGGCCGGGCAGTTCTTC.

The V and J genes are TRBV7-9 and TRBJ2-1; D could derive from TRBD1 or TRBD2 (5 bases each). CDR3 length equals 14 residues. In germline, CDR1 is SEHNR, CDR2 FQNEAQ (reference sequence). V lost 3 bases to trimming and J lost 5 bases, with 11 bases between them. CDR3 loop: CASSLHGGNNEQFF. The CDR3 DNA reads TGTGCCAGCAGCTTGCATGGGGGTAACAATGAGCAGTTCTTC.

The V call is TRBV4-1, the J call TRBJ1-5; perhaps TRBD1 as D (5 bases). V was trimmed by 0 bases and J by 15 bases, leaving 30 bases between them. This CDR3 comprises 18 residues. Germline lookup yields CDR1 MGHRA and CDR2 YSYEKL. CDR3 DNA: TGCGCCAGCAGCCAAGAAGGGTCAGGGTTCGAGCTCCGTGGGACCCGGCATTTT. It encodes CASSQEGSGFELRGTRHF.

This chain uses TRBV7-6 with TRBJ2-1; TRBD2 might be the D (6 bases). The CDR3 has 15 residues. Germline loops: CDR1 SGHVS, CDR2 FNYEAQ. The V end lost 5 bases, the J end lost 9 bases, and 20 bases lay between the germline ends. The CDR3 sequence is CASSGGRNLYAEQFF. In nucleotides, the CDR3 is TGTGCCAGCAGCGGAGGGAGGAACTTGTACGCTGAGCAGTTCTTC.

The gene calls are TRBV24-1 and TRBJ2-7; 7 positions match TRBD1. V gave up 6 bases and J gave up 2 bases; unmatched junction bases: 3. Germline V CDR1 and CDR2: KGHDR, SFDVKD. This CDR3 has 13 amino acids. CDR3 loop: CATSIQGAYEQYF. CDR3 coding DNA: TGTGCCACCAGTATTCAGGGGGCCTACGAGCAGTACTTC.

This clonotype showed up just a few times. The chain is built from TRBV10-3 and TRBJ1-2; a weak D match, TRBD1 (6 bases). This CDR3 contains 17 residues. CDR1 is ENHRY, CDR2 SYGVKD, per germline. The V and J ends lost 5 bases and 3 bases respectively, with 22 bases between them. The CDR3 bases are TGTGCCATCAGTACCTACGTCGGACAGACCCGTGACTATGGCTACACCTTC. Amino acid sequence: CAISTYVGQTRDYGYTF.

The chain is built from TRBV2 and TRBJ2-4, with 12 bases fitting TRBD2. Per germline, CDR1 SNHLY and CDR2 FYNNEI. CDR3 length: 18 residues. Trimming at V came to 2 bases and at J to 9 bases, leaving 14 bases not matched to a gene. The CDR3 is CASSELRLAGEVDTIQYF. The CDR3 DNA reads TGTGCCAGCAGTGAACTGAGACTAGCGGGAGAGGTGGATACCATTCAGTACTTC.

J is TRBJ2-2 and V is TRBV27, with a tentative D call TRBD1 (6 bases). The CDR3 runs to 14 residues. Trimming took off 6 bases at V and 1 base at J, with 9 bases between the two ends. CDR1 and CDR2 (germline): MNHEY, SMNVEV (reference sequence). CDR3 bases: TGTGCCAGCAGGAAGGGGGTGAACACCGGGGAGCTGTTTTTT. It yields the protein CASRKGVNTGELFF.

J is TRBJ2-1 and V is TRBV2; 10 nucleotides agree with TRBD1. The CDR3 loop spans 15 amino acids. The junction had 6 bases not matched to a gene; V was cut back by 5 bases and J by 5 bases. Germline assignment: CDR1 SNHLY and CDR2 FYNNEI. CDR3: CASSPDRGNDNEQFF. The CDR3 region has the DNA TGTGCCAGCAGTCCGGACAGGGGGAATGACAATGAGCAGTTCTTC. Full variable domain (outside the CDR3, taken from reference TRBV2 and TRBJ2-1): EPEVTQTPSHQVTQMGQEVILRCVPISNHLYFYWYRQILGQKVEFLVSFYNNEISEKSEIFDDQFSVERPDGSNFTLKIRSTKLEDSAMYFCASSPDRGNDNEQFFGPGTRLTVL.

This clonotype was detected only once. The chain employs TRBV6-5 and TRBJ2-1; 9 nucleotides match TRBD1. This CDR3 is built from 18 residues. V trimming: 2 bases; J trimming: 4 bases; junction bases outside the gene matches: 12. Germline CDR1 MNHEY, CDR2 SVGAGI. CDR3 sequence (DNA): TGTGCCAGCAGTTACGCCCAACAGGGGGCGCAGGGGTACAATGAGCAGTTCTTC. Amino acid sequence: CASSYAQQGAQGYNEQFF.